This T cell receptor beta chain came from a study of Ad26.COV2.S vaccination and SARS-CoV-2 variants. Study-wide background: The authors gave Ad26.COV2.S intramuscularly, either once or twice 56 days apart. General study points: Placebo recipients showed lower spike-specific TCR breadth than vaccinees.

This CDR3 is built from 19 residues. CDR1 is LNHDA and CDR2 is SQIVND in the germline V gene (reference sequence). The V and J ends lost 6 bases and 2 bases, in that order; junction bases with no gene match: 18. Specified treatment: over 15 received Ad26.COV2.S at low or high dose, single or two shots; about 5 received placebo; per-sample allocation not given. Material that was analyzed had been drawn on day 63 after the first vaccine or placebo injection. Clones were read by immunoSEQ multiplex PCR, and TCRdb kept only the in-frame ones, dropping some. The data contain a few hundred thousand clones, approximately 92% of them seen just once; the ten biggest clones take up roughly 1.7%. Remarks on this clone: Its antigen is not known.

The rearrangement uses TRBV19 and TRBJ2-2; 7 bases match TRBD2. The sequencing here drew on peripheral blood, taken in a trial of Ad26.COV2.S vaccine versus placebo. The receptor's source is a person aged 18-60 years who received the Ad26.COV2.S COVID-19 vaccine or a placebo. CDR3 nucleotide sequence: TGTGCCAGTAGAGAATGGACTAGAAGCTTCTTGATTAACACCGGGGAGCTGTTTTTT. It encodes CASREWTRSFLINTGELFF.